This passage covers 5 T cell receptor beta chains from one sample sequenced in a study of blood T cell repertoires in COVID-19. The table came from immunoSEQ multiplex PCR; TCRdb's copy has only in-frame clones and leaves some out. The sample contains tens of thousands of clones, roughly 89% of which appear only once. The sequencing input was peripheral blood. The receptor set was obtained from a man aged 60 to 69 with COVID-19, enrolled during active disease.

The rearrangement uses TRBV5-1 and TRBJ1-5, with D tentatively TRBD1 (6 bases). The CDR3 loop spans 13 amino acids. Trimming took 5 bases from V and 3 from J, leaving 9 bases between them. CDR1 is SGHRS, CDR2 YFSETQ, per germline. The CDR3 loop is CASRQGANQPQHF. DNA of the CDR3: TGCGCCAGCAGACAGGGTGCCAATCAGCCCCAGCATTTT.

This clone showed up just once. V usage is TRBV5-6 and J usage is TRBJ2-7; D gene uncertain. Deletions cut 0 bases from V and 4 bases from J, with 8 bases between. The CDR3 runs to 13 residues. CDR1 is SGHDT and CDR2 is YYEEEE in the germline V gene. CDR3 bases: TGTGCCAGCAGCTTGGGCAGTTTGTACGAGCAGTACTTC. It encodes CASSLGSLYEQYF.

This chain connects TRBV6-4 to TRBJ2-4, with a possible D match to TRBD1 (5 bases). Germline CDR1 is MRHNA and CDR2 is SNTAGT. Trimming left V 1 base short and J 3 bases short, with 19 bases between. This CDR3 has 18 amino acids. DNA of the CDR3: TGTGCCAGCAGTGACTACGCGTTCAGGGTAGGGGTCAAAAACATTCAGTACTTC. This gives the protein CASSDYAFRVGVKNIQYF.

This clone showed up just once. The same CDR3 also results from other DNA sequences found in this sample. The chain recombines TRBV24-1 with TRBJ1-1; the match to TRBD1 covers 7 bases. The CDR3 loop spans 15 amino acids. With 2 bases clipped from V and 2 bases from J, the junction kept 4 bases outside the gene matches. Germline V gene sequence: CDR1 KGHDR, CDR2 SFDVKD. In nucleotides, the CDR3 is TGTGCCACCAGTGATTCTGGGACAGCTAACACTGAAGCTTTCTTT. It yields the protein CATSDSGTANTEAFF.

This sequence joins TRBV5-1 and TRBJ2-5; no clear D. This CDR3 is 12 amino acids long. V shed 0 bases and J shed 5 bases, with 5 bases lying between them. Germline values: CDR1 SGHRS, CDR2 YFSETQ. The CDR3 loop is CASSLEAETQYF. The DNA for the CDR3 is TGCGCCAGCAGCTTGGAAGCCGAGACCCAGTACTTC.